This is a list of T cell receptor beta chains from one sample in a study of immune evolution from preneoplasia to lung adenocarcinoma. Only in-frame clones appear in the TCRdb table, and some are missing; sequencing was by immunoSEQ multiplex PCR. The table has 10,000 or so clones, roughly 83% seen once; the top ten hold 9%. The specimen was FFPE minimally invasive lung adenocarcinoma tissue. The receptors derive from a donor older than 65 with lung adenocarcinoma. Each CDR3 is given with its conserved first and last residue. The D gene is left open where the match is weak. Clone size is given for some rows only: seen once, a few or many times, or a class if the clone is expanded.

j_gene | d_gene | abundance | v_gene | CDR3nt | CDR3aa
TRBJ1-1 | NA | NA | TRBV7-9 | TGTGCCAGCAGCTTACATGGGGGGAACACTGAAGCTTTCTTT | CASSLHGGNTEAFF
TRBJ2-1 | NA | NA | TRBV5-8 | TGTGCCAGCAGCCCCCGGTTCTCCGGTCTTGGAGCCCACAATGAGCAGTTCTTC | CASSPRFSGLGAHNEQFF
TRBJ2-5 | TRBD2 | NA | TRBV11-2 | TGTGCCAGCAGCTTAGGTGTACTAGCGGGAGGGCCGGAGACCCAGTACTTC | CASSLGVLAGGPETQYF
TRBJ1-2 | NA | NA | TRBV28 | TGTGCCACCCAGAACCCCCTTAACTATGGCTACACCTTC | CATQNPLNYGYTF
TRBJ1-3 | NA | NA | TRBV5-1 | TGCGCCAGCAACGCAGACGGGGGCTCTGGAAACACCATATATTTT | CASNADGGSGNTIYF
TRBJ1-1 | NA | NA | TRBV5-6 | TGTGCCAGCAGCAAAATTAGGACAGAGAACACTGAAGCTTTCTTT | CASSKIRTENTEAFF
TRBJ1-1 | NA | NA | TRBV28 | TGTGCCAGCAGCTCGCGGCCTTTATTGTTCGGAGCTTTCTTT | CASSSRPLLFGAFF
TRBJ1-3 | NA | NA | TRBV5-1 | TGCGCCAGCAGCTTGTTGGGCGCCGGAAACACCATATATTTT | CASSLLGAGNTIYF
TRBJ2-3 | NA | once | TRBV10-3 | TGTGCCATCAGGTTAGGACCAACAGATACGCAGTATTTT | CAIRLGPTDTQYF
TRBJ1-5 | NA | NA | TRBV19 | TGTGCCAGTAGTAACCGGGGGCTAGAGAATAGCAATCAGCCCCAGCATTTT | CASSNRGLENSNQPQHF
TRBJ2-7 | TRBD2 | once | TRBV27 | TGTGCCAGCCGAGATCCGGGACTAGCGGGAGGTTACGAGCAGTACTTC | CASRDPGLAGGYEQYF
TRBJ1-2 | TRBD1 | NA | TRBV9 | TGTGCCAGCAGGGGGAGAGGGGACAGGGGTCTGTCTGGCTACACCTTC | CASRGRGDRGLSGYTF
TRBJ1-3 | NA | NA | TRBV5-1 | TGCGCCAGCAGTCGAGAATCTTCTGGAAACACCATATATTTT | CASSRESSGNTIYF
TRBJ2-2 | NA | NA | TRBV5-1 | TGCGCCAGCAGCTTACGCGACCCTATGACCGGGGAGCTGTTTTTT | CASSLRDPMTGELFF
TRBJ1-5 | NA | NA | TRBV14 | TGTGCCAGCAGCCAAGATCATCTCGGCAGGGGCTACAATCAGCCCCAGCATTTT | CASSQDHLGRGYNQPQHF
TRBJ2-1 | NA | once | TRBV20-1 | TGCAGCGAACAGGAGGGAAATGAGCAGTTCTTC | CSEQEGNEQFF
TRBJ2-6 | TRBD1 | NA | TRBV10-3 | TGTGCCATCAGGGACAGGGCGGGGGGGGCCAACGTCCTGACTTTC | CAIRDRAGGANVLTF
TRBJ2-1 | NA | NA | TRBV29-1 | TGCAGCGGGTACAAGACCTACAATGAGCAGTTCTTC | CSGYKTYNEQFF
TRBJ2-4 | NA | NA | TRBV10-2 | TGCGCCAGCAGAGACGATACCAGGGGTATACTAGCCAAAAACATTCAGTACTTC | CASRDDTRGILAKNIQYF
TRBJ2-1 | NA | NA | TRBV6-5 | TGTGCCAGCAGTCGTTCTCACCAATACAATGAGCAGTTCTTC | CASSRSHQYNEQFF
TRBJ1-5 | NA | NA | TRBV4-2 | TGTGCCAGCAGCCAAGGGTCGGGTTACAATCAGCCCCAGCATTTT | CASSQGSGYNQPQHF
TRBJ2-5 | NA | NA | TRBV6-1 | TGTGCCAGCAGTGAAGCGCTTCGTGGGGTTCCCCAGTACTTC | CASSEALRGVPQYF
TRBJ1-6 | NA | NA | TRBV6-6 | TGTGCCAGCAGTCACGACGGGTATAATTCACCCCTCCACTTT | CASSHDGYNSPLHF
TRBJ1-1 | NA | few | TRBV11-2 | TGTGCCAGCAGCTTAGATCTGGGTACCATGAACACTGAAGCTTTCTTT | CASSLDLGTMNTEAFF
TRBJ1-2 | NA | NA | TRBV5-8 | TGTGCCAGCAGCTTTCAAGGGGACGGCTACACCTTC | CASSFQGDGYTF
TRBJ1-4 | NA | NA | TRBV19 | TGTGCCAGTACCAGACTCGCAACTAATGAAAAACTGTTTTTT | CASTRLATNEKLFF
TRBJ1-3 | NA | NA | TRBV29-1 | TGCAGCGTTGAACTGGGACTCTCTGGAAACACCATATATTTT | CSVELGLSGNTIYF
TRBJ1-2 | TRBD1 | NA | TRBV10-2 | TGCGCCAGCGGAGGGCCCCGACAGGGTTGGGACGGCTACACCTTC | CASGGPRQGWDGYTF
TRBJ1-3 | TRBD1 | NA | TRBV30 | TGTGCCTGGAGTCTCGGGACAGTTGGAAACACCATATATTTT | CAWSLGTVGNTIYF